One TCR beta chain is described in this entry. Its matching antigen is unknown. The sequenced fragment ends 3 residues before the CDR3 boundary, so the rest is inferred from the germline J gene. This entry belongs to a study of T cells in women clearing cervical HPV infection. Study overall: Case blood was drawn when the lesion was first found; control blood after infection became undetectable.

Here immunoSEQ multiplex PCR was the method, and the copy in TCRdb shows in-frame clones only, minus some. The sample holds roughly 34,000 clones. CDR1 and CDR2 from the germline V gene are SEHNR and FQNEAQ (reference sequence). This CDR3 spans 14 amino acids. Points from the study as a whole: TRBV6-7 relative abundance averaged approximately 0.1% in cases and approximately 0.15% in controls. Richness differences could reflect unmeasured T-cell content per sample. CIN3+ cases had significantly higher TCR repertoire richness than controls, but evenness did not differ.

This chain links TRBV7-9 with TRBJ1-2; no clear D. The sample taken for sequencing was blood buffy coat. The sequence came from a woman between 18 and 69 years old with a cervical HPV16 infection that either progressed to CIN3+ or cleared (not recorded which). The DNA read from the CDR3 is TGTGCCAGCAGCTTAGATCCCCATCTAATAGGC. This translates into CASSLDPHLIG. The whole CDR3 protein reads CASSLDPHLIGYTF.